This entry concerns a single T cell receptor (beta chain). This clonotype appeared many times. Its antigen is currently not known. No quality values exist for individual bases; no much larger clone is one base distant. Synovial fluid samples and blood samples obtained from the same ankylosing spondylitis patients were matched. In the germline V gene, CDR1 corresponds to SGHRS and CDR2 to YFSETQ. V loses 4 bases at its end and J loses 0 bases; junction bases beyond the gene matches: 14. Taken from cysteine to phenylalanine, the CDR3 has 19 residues. The entry retains the CDR3 DNA only, 57 bases that are in frame from base 1. The entry originates in a study of CD8 T cells in ankylosing spondylitis (dated by TCRdb to about 2017). A note on the overall study: To find TCR variants linked to disease, the study profiled T cell receptor beta repertoires in ankylosing spondylitis patients and healthy donors. The full study cohort comprised 25 or so ankylosing spondylitis patients and about a hundred healthy donors. Peripheral blood was sampled, and synovial fluid was additionally collected from ankylosing spondylitis patients. Broader findings and caveats from the paper: Significant enrichment of the disease-linked clones was reported in matched synovial fluid samples from ankylosing spondylitis patients. A CD8+ phenotype was shown by the disease-linked clones, which were found at relatively low frequencies in peripheral blood. Some motif variants had previously been reported in the synovial fluid and blood of reactive arthritis patients, which suggests shared mechanisms of disease initiation. A TCR beta motif of 8 or 9 highly homologous amino acid variants appeared characteristic of blood from ankylosing spondylitis patients.

Sequencing instrument: Illumina HiSeq 2500. TCR beta libraries were prepared by quantitative 5'-RACE with molecular barcodes. In the source study's methods: Disease-linked TCR variants were identified with a new computational method built on a probabilistic model of VDJ rearrangement. The public reads were reanalyzed by TCRdb: fastp trimming at Q25, MiXCR alignment, in-frame beta chains only. One record per CDR3 amino acid sequence lists the most common genes and DNA. The V and J calls reflect TCRdb's pipeline rather than the authors' work. This sample holds 150,000 to 200,000 distinct CDR3 sequences; around a third were observed only once. The ten largest clones take up 6% of the sample.

The receptor was isolated from a male donor with ankylosing spondylitis. The sample was synovial fluid, either unsorted or a sorted T cell fraction (not recorded which). The rearranged chain carries TRBV5-1 and TRBJ2-4; 9 bases in between match TRBD2. The CDR3 region: CASSLYPAGGQLAKNIQYF. The bases read TGCGCCAGCAGCCTCTATCCCGCGGGGGGGCAACTAGCCAAAAACATTCAGTACTTC.